These 18 T cell receptor beta chains share one sample of origin, sequenced in a study of early T cells in non-severe SARS-CoV-2 infection. A single record per CDR3 protein comes from TCRdb applying MiXCR to the 5' RACE reads. The table includes around 83,000 distinct CDR3 sequences, roughly 10% detected once. The material sequenced was whole blood, taken at baseline. The receptor source for this set is an adult who was a healthcare worker with PCR-confirmed SARS-CoV-2 infection or an uninfected control (not recorded which).

This clonotype came up many times. The V gene is TRBV5-4, the J gene TRBJ2-7, with 8 bases identical to TRBD1. The CDR3 runs to 12 residues. Looked up from germline, CDR1 is SGHNT and CDR2 is YYREEE (reference sequence). After removal of 0 bases from V and 9 bases from J, the junction contained 2 bases not matched to a gene. Here the CDR3 reads CASSLGDRRQYF. The CDR3, as DNA: TGTGCCAGCAGCTTGGGGGACAGGAGGCAGTACTTC.

This clonotype was observed many times. The V call is TRBV4-1, the J call TRBJ2-7; 10 bases fit TRBD2. The CDR3 length is 19 residues. V was clipped by 0 bases and J by 2 bases; unmatched bases: 13. The V gene's germline CDR1 is MGHRA and CDR2 YSYEKL. The CDR3 sequence: CASSQDPAGGPIPAYEQYF. In DNA form, the CDR3 reads TGCGCCAGCAGCCAAGATCCAGCGGGAGGGCCTATCCCCGCCTACGAGCAGTACTTC.

This chain links TRBV7-9 with TRBJ1-5; D is unresolved. This CDR3 region has 14 residues. The V and J ends lost 2 bases and 4 bases respectively, with 9 bases between them. Germline CDR1 and CDR2: SEHNR and FQNEAQ (reference sequence). CDR3 sequence (DNA): TGTGCCAGCAGCTTATACGGTGAAAATCAGCCCCAGCATTTT. Translation gives CASSLYGENQPQHF. Supplemented by reference TRBV7-9 and TRBJ1-5, the full variable domain reads DTGVSQNPRHKITKRGQNVTFRCDPISEHNRLYWYRQTLGQGPEFLTYFQNEAQLEKSRLLSDRFSAERPKGSFSTLEIQRTEQGDSAMYLCASSLYGENQPQHFGDGTRLSIL.

The genes are TRBV14 and TRBJ2-7, with D hard to call. The V gene's germline CDR1 is SGHDN and CDR2 FVKESK. Deletions cut 1 base from V and 6 bases from J, with 10 bases between. The CDR3 runs 13 residues. The CDR3 reads CASSQATFGEQYF. As DNA, the CDR3 is TGTGCCAGCAGCCAAGCCACTTTCGGCGAGCAGTACTTC.

The table lists this clonotype with many counts. The V and J genes are TRBV20-1 and TRBJ2-2; 11 nucleotides match TRBD1. Germline loops: CDR1 DFQATT, CDR2 SNEGSKA (reference sequence). The CDR3 consists of 14 residues. V shed 5 bases, J shed 7 bases, and the junction held 6 bases outside the gene matches. CDR3 amino acids: CSAVDRGRHGELFF. The CDR3 DNA is TGCAGTGCTGTGGACAGGGGGCGTCACGGGGAGCTGTTTTTT.

This rearrangement joins TRBV9 to TRBJ2-5, with 13 bases fitting TRBD2. With V trimmed by 6 bases and J by 2 bases, 7 bases remained unmatched. The length of the CDR3 is 16 residues. The germline CDR1 and CDR2 sequences are SGDLS and YYNGEE. The CDR3 here is CASTIGTSGAQETQYF. Written as DNA, the CDR3 is TGTGCCAGCACCATCGGGACTAGCGGGGCGCAAGAGACCCAGTACTTC.

The V call is TRBV3-1, the J call TRBJ2-7; 8 bases line up with TRBD1. Germline assignment: CDR1 LGHDT and CDR2 YNNKEL (reference sequence). After removal of 7 bases from V and 7 bases from J, the junction contained 9 bases not matched to a gene. CDR3 length: 13 amino acids. The CDR3: CASTQQGVGEQYF. The DNA of the CDR3 is TGTGCCAGCACTCAACAGGGGGTAGGAGAGCAGTACTTC.

The V and J genes are TRBV5-1 and TRBJ2-2; TRBD1 might be the D (5 bases). The length of the CDR3 is 15 residues. V was shortened by 7 bases and J by 3 bases, with 16 bases between the two germline ends. Germline assignment: CDR1 SGHRS and CDR2 YFSETQ. The CDR3 region is CASGARFTYTGELFF. In DNA, the CDR3 is TGCGCCAGCGGGGCCAGGTTTACTTACACCGGGGAGCTGTTTTTT.

This clonotype was seen many times. The J gene is TRBJ2-3, the V gene TRBV4-2, with 12 bases identical to TRBD2. V was clipped by 5 bases and J by 0 bases; unmatched bases: 9. The CDR3 covers 18 residues. CDR1 is LGHNA, CDR2 YNFKEQ, per germline. The CDR3 sequence: CASSSRLAGDPSTDTQYF. The CDR3, as DNA: TGTGCCAGCAGCTCCCGACTAGCGGGAGACCCTAGCACAGATACGCAGTATTTT.

This clonotype has a handful of counts. The chain recombines TRBV20-1 with TRBJ2-5, with 12 bases lining up with TRBD2. Germline CDR1 and CDR2: DFQATT and SNEGSKA (reference sequence). Trimming took 5 bases from V and 4 from J; bases not matched to a gene: 8. The CDR3 is made up of 15 amino acids. The CDR3 reads CSARRLAGDGETQYF. The CDR3 DNA sequence: TGCAGTGCTCGCAGACTAGCGGGAGATGGAGAGACCCAGTACTTC.

About this clonotype itself: A much larger clone sits a single nucleotide away, making a read error possible. The V call is TRBV7-2, the J call TRBJ2-7; no firm D call. CDR1 and CDR2 (germline): SGHTA, FQGNSA. V was cut by 3 bases and J by 1 base, with 10 bases left in between. The CDR3 consists of 14 residues. The CDR3 reads CASSLGRKSYEQYF. DNA of the CDR3: TGTGCCAGCAGCTTGGGCAGGAAGTCCTACGAGCAGTACTTC.

The rearrangement uses TRBV12-3 or TRBV12-4 and TRBJ2-7; D not resolved. V lost 8 bases to trimming and J lost 7 bases, with 15 bases between them. CDR3 size: 12 residues. In nucleotides, the CDR3 is TGTGCCAGCTCCCGCCAAGCGAATGAGCAGTACTTC. Its translation: CASSRQANEQYF.

This clonotype was seen ten or more times. The gene calls are TRBV20-1 and TRBJ2-1; 9 bases match TRBD1. V shed 4 bases, J shed 8 bases, and the junction held 3 bases outside the gene matches. The CDR3 totals 12 residues. In germline, CDR1 is DFQATT, CDR2 SNEGSKA (reference sequence). The CDR3 sequence: CSANDRGDEQFF. CDR3 in DNA: TGCAGTGCTAACGACAGGGGGGATGAGCAGTTCTTC.

The chain combines TRBV12-3 or TRBV12-4 with TRBJ2-5; no reliable D call. V was cut by 1 base and J by 5 bases, with 17 bases left in between. The CDR3 is made up of 16 amino acids. CDR3 protein: CASSLGARPLGETQYF. The CDR3 DNA sequence: TGTGCCAGCAGTTTAGGAGCGCGTCCGCTGGGGGAGACCCAGTACTTC.

This clonotype was observed a handful of times. V gene TRBV20-1 combines with J gene TRBJ2-4, with a weak D call TRBD1 (7 bases). Between the trimmed V and J ends, which lost 3 bases and 7 bases, there was a span of 16 bases. Germline V CDR1 and CDR2: DFQATT, SNEGSKA (reference sequence). The CDR3 extends over 14 amino acids. CDR3 region: CSASIGGGDNIQYF. In DNA, the CDR3 is TGCAGTGCTAGTATAGGGGGCGGGGATAACATTCAGTACTTC.

The J gene is TRBJ2-3, the V gene TRBV5-1; 11 nucleotides align to TRBD2. This CDR3 contains 17 residues. V lost 0 bases and J lost 4; bases outside the gene matches: 7. Germline lookup yields CDR1 SGHRS and CDR2 YFSETQ. CDR3 in DNA: TGCGCCAGCAGCTTGGGTCGACTAGCGGGGAACGCAGATACGCAGTATTTT. Residues: CASSLGRLAGNADTQYF. Full variable domain (remainder filled in from reference TRBV5-1 and TRBJ2-3): KAGVTQTPRYLIKTRGQQVTLSCSPISGHRSVSWYQQTPGQGLQFLFEYFSETQRNKGNFPGRFSGRQFSNSRSEMNVSTLELGDSALYLCASSLGRLAGNADTQYFGPGTRLTVL.

This clonotype was detected many times. The chain has TRBV3-1 and TRBJ2-1, with 8 bases matching TRBD2. Trimming took 4 bases from V and 4 from J; bases not matched to a gene: 6. CDR1 is LGHDT and CDR2 is YNNKEL in the germline V gene (reference sequence). This CDR3 has 15 residues. CDR3: CASSPPTGGYNEQFF. CDR3 DNA sequence: TGTGCCAGCAGCCCTCCGACGGGAGGGTACAATGAGCAGTTCTTC.

This clonotype was counted only a few times. The chain carries TRBV12-3 or TRBV12-4 and TRBJ2-5, with 7 positions matching TRBD1. Losses at the gene ends were 5 bases for V and 7 bases for J; bases not matched to a gene: 10. CDR3 size: 14 residues. The CDR3, as DNA: TGTGCCAGCAGTCTTACAGGGGACCTAAGGACCCAGTACTTC. Translating gives CASSLTGDLRTQYF.